This T cell receptor (beta chain) was recovered during a study of T cell responses to AZD1222 COVID-19 vaccine. Study overall: Recipients boosted at about 4 weeks or about 12 weeks are pooled.

For this clone: The antigen is unknown.

TCRdb's table, derived via immunoSEQ multiplex PCR, lists solely in-frame clones and lacks some. The sample contains about 92,000 clones, about 91% of which appear only once. This CDR3 spans 16 amino acids. The J segment lost 7 bases and the V segment lost 11 bases, leaving 20 bases of the junction unmatched. CDR1 and CDR2 from the germline V gene are LNHDA and SQIVND (reference sequence). Findings of the study overall: The study found Spike-specific TCR breadth and depth rose after two AZD1222 doses. Spike as a whole was targeted by vaccine-associated CD4 TCRs, dominant at 160-218 and 743-854.

The chain links TRBV19 to TRBJ2-1, with 7 bases that match TRBD2. Sequenced here: peripheral blood, sampled on day 0 of AZD1222 vaccination. The clonotype originates from an adult in good health. CDR3: CACAPLRTRSWNEQFF. DNA for the CDR3: TGTGCCTGCGCCCCACTTCGGACTAGATCTTGGAATGAGCAGTTCTTC.